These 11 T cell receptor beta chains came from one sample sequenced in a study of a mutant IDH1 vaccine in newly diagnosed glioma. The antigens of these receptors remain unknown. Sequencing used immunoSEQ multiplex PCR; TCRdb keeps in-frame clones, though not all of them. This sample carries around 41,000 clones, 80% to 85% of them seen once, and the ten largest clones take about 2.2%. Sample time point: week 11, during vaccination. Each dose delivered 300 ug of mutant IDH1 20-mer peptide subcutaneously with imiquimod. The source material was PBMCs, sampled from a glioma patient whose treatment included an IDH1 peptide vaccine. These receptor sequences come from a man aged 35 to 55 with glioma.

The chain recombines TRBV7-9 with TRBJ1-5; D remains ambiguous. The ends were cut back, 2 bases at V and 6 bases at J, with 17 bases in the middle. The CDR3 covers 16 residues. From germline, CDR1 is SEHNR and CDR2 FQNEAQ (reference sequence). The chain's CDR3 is CASSLSTAPAPQPQHF. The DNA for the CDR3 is TGTGCCAGCAGCTTATCAACAGCCCCCGCACCTCAGCCCCAGCATTTT.

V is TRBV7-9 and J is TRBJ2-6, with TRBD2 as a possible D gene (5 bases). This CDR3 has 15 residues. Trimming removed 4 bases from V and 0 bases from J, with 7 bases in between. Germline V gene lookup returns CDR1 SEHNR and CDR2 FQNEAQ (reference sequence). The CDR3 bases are TGTGCCAGCAGCTCGGGAACCTCTGGGGCCAACGTCCTGACTTTC. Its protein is CASSSGTSGANVLTF.

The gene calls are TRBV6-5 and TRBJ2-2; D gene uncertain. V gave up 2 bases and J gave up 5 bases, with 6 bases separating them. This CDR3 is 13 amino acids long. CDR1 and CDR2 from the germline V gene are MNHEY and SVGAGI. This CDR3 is CASSYLGTGELFF. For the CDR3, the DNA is TGTGCCAGCAGTTACCTCGGTACCGGGGAGCTGTTTTTT.

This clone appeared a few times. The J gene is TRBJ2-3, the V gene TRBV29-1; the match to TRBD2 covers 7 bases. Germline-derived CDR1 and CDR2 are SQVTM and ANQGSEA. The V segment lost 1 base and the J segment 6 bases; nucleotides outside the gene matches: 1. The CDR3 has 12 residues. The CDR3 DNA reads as TGCAGCGTTGAAGCCGGGGGGGATACGCAGTATTTT. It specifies CSVEAGGDTQYF.

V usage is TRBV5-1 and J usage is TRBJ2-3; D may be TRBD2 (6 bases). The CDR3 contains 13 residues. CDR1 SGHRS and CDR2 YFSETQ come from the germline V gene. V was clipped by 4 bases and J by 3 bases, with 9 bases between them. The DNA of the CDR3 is TGCGCCAGCAGCATGACTAGTACAGATACGCAGTATTTT. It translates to CASSMTSTDTQYF.

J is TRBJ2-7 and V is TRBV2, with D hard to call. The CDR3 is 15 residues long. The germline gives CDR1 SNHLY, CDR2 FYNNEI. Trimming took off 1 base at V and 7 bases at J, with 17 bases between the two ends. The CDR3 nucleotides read TGTGCCAGCAGTGAAGTGGTTTGGGCTAGTAAGGAGCAGTACTTC. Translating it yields CASSEVVWASKEQYF.

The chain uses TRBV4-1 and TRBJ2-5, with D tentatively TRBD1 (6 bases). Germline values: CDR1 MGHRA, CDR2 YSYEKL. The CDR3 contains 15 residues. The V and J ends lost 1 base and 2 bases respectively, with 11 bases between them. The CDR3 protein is CASSQAGQIQETQYF. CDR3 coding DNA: TGCGCCAGCAGCCAAGCCGGACAGATTCAAGAGACCCAGTACTTC.

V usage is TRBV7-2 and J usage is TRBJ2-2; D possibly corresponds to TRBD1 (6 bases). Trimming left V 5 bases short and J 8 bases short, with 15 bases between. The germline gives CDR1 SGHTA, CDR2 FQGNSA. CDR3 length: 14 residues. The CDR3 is CASSPHFTGGELFF. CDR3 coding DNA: TGTGCCAGCAGCCCTCACTTTACAGGGGGGGAGCTGTTTTTT.

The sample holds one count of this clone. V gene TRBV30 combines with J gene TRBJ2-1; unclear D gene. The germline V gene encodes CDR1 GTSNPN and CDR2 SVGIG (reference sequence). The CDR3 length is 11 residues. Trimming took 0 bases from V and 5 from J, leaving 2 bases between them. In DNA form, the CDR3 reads TGTGCCTGGAGTGTAAACAATGAGCAGTTCTTC. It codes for CAWSVNNEQFF.

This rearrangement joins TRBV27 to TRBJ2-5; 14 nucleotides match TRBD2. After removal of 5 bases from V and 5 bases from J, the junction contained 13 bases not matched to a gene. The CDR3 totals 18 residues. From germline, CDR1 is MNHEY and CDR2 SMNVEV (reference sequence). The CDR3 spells CASSLGLAGVGRWETQYF. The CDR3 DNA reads TGTGCCAGCAGTCTGGGACTAGCGGGAGTGGGCCGGTGGGAGACCCAGTACTTC.

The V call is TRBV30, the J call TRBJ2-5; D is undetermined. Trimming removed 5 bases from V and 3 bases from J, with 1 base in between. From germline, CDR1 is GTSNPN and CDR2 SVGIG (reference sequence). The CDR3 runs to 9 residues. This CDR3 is CAWEETQYF. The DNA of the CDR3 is TGTGCCTGGGAAGAGACCCAGTACTTC.